The source of this T cell receptor (beta chain) is a study of cytomegalovirus exposure and HLA in healthy donors (dated by TCRdb to about 2017). A note on the overall study: According to an earlier analysis of several hundred of the donors, 150 million to 200 million T cells yielded 120 million or so unique TCR beta sequences and about 300 Gb of sequence data. All discovery cohort repertoires had been generated on a single sequencing platform. The later analysis used no new phenotypic data to find candidate immune exposures, relying instead on TCR beta sequences and their occurrence across donors. Donor age, sex, ethnicity and CMV serostatus were compiled together with the repertoire data. Along with the approximately 600-subject first cohort, a separate validation cohort of around 110 different subjects was used. The study used immunosequencing to profile the T cell repertoires of around 600 subjects and linked those repertoires to cytomegalovirus serostatus. HLA typing covered class I and class II loci at four-digit resolution. The study was designed to test whether signatures of past pathogen exposure could be identified by cataloging public T cell receptors. In a later genetic analysis, genome-wide SNP genotypes for about 55% of the roughly 700 donors were used, and that subset was treated as a discovery cohort. The study combined high-throughput TCR immunosequencing, statistical association of individual TCRs with disease status, and machine learning to predict cytomegalovirus infection status. Four or five DR-DQ haplotypes were handled as single units for association and clustering because linkage in the cohort was strong. Across 300 to 400 genotyped donors of the cohort, an average of roughly 230,000 unique TCR beta nucleotide sequences per donor were sequenced, and 15% to 20% of those sequences were non-productive. To study patterns of TCR occurrence, a later analysis re-analyzed previously published TCR beta repertoires from around 670 donors and added high-resolution HLA genotyping. Typing coverage varied by locus: about 620-630 donors for A, B, C, DRB1 and DQB1; roughly 520 for DQA1; about 600 for DPA1; 450 to 480 for DPB1. An early release covering around 630 HLA-typed donors comprised approximately 290 gigabases of sequencing data and around 85 million unique TCR sequences. An earlier analysis of approximately 500 of the donors applied high-throughput TCR beta sequencing to assess whether each TCR beta V gene segment acted as functional or pseudogenic. The genetic ancestry cluster associated with self-reported Caucasian donors included roughly four fifths of the 398 genotyped donors. Results the study describes overall, beyond this receptor: Because counts were too low, seventeen rarely observed V segments, including chromosome 9 orphons, were excluded from the earlier analysis of several hundred of the donors. In a later analysis, 16,951 TCR beta sequences were associated with specific HLA alleles at a false discovery rate of 0.05. A later genetic analysis associated a missense DCLRE1C variant with V-gene and J-gene trimming of TCR beta chains, and an independent cohort replicated the association. For the cohort, immune exposure information was limited to CMV serostatus. The study listed around 160 TCR beta chains as associated with cytomegalovirus. Three of the identified cytomegalovirus-associated TCR beta chains were confirmed in vitro to be specific for cytomegalovirus antigens. According to a later analysis, TCR association rates differed among HLA loci, with DRB1 alleles showing the most associated TCRs and HLA-C alleles showing the fewest. It was suggested by the authors that the approach could potentially be generalized to other disease states and immunological phenotypes. Broadly in line with IMGT annotations, most TCR beta V segments showed up in productive rearrangements about 87% or about 30% of the time in an earlier analysis of some 590 of the donors. Sequencing depth was assumed to be roughly uniform across donors in the presence/absence analyses, though that assumption may not hold. A further reported finding was that TCR beta sequences accurately predicted the HLA-A and HLA-B alleles for most subjects in the first cohort. The classifier was reported to diagnose cytomegalovirus status with high specificity and sensitivity in both the original and validation cohorts. Correlated functional status among segregating V segments might reflect linkage disequilibrium, but an unknown experimental factor could not be ruled out. When HLA alleles, especially DR and DQ, strongly co-occurred, attributing TCR associations to individual alleles was difficult. Because the 87-base-pair reads could not distinguish some IMGT-functional V segments, including TRBV6-2 and TRBV6-3, those segments were excluded. According to a later analysis, most CMV-associated TCR beta chains appeared to be HLA-restricted, and the HLA associations seemed to be driven largely by CMV exposure. According to a later genetic analysis, donors in an Asian-associated ancestry cluster had fewer N-insertions in productive TCRs than the roughly 660-donor mean. Because HLA typing was unavailable for some donors at each locus, only the typed subset was used in association tests. Several of the top co-occurrence clusters appeared to be linked to parvovirus B19, influenza, CMV and Epstein-Barr virus, according to a later analysis. A cluster of highly shared sequence variants was judged likely to be a technical artifact of the sequencing pipeline. A later analysis found that HLA-associated TCR beta chains were more clonally expanded and had lower generation probabilities than equally common non-associated chains. Across donors, most TCR sequences were observed very rarely, whereas some public TCRs were present in many individuals. In this cohort, only TCR beta chains were sequenced, and detectable features were limited by the absence of alpha or paired-chain data.

The cohort was made up of under 800 healthy bone marrow donors. All cohort members were sampled while nominally healthy, although unrecorded immune exposures were likely present. The donor was CMV seronegative and was included in the group of a few hundred seronegative cohort members. A peripheral blood sample was provided by each donor, and peripheral blood mononuclear cells were used for TCR beta sequencing. The Qiagen DNeasy Blood Extraction Kit was used to extract genomic DNA from the blood cell samples. Unmatched junction bases come to 10, with V trimmed by 4 bases and J by 4 bases. Taken from the germline V gene, the CDR1 and CDR2 loops are SGHRS and YFSETQ. Including the terminal cysteine and phenylalanine, the CDR3 comprises 15 residues. The kept DNA is CDR3 alone, 45 bases in frame from the first base. With regard to this clone: Its target antigen remains unknown.

The library was produced with the immunoSEQ multiplex PCR assay. For the multiplex PCR, a mixture combining 60 forward primers for TCR Vbeta segments and 13 reverse primers for TCR Jbeta segments was used. The CDR3 region of rearranged TCR beta genes was amplified from genomic DNA by a multiplex PCR assay. Amplified TCR beta libraries were sequenced as 87-base-pair reads on the Illumina HiSeq System. The authors' analysis ran thus. A later analysis counted some 80 million unique TCR beta chains across the 700 or so repertoires, and about 10 million of these chains were shared by at least two donors. A nearest-neighbor algorithm error-corrected the raw reads and collapsed the reads into unique sequences, merging closely related sequences to remove PCR and sequencing errors. V, D and J gene segments were assigned by aligning CDR3 sequences to IMGT reference sequences. For a sequence to be retained, a match of at least six nucleotides was required to both a V gene segment and a J gene segment. A rearrangement counted as productive if the CDR3 had no stop codons and remained in frame with V and J, and every other rearrangement counted as non-productive. CDR3 was defined according to IMGT convention as the region running from the second conserved V-encoded cysteine to the conserved J-encoded phenylalanine. The earlier analysis of 587 of the donors excluded any sequence lacking an unambiguous match to a single V gene segment. In an earlier analysis of a few hundred of the donors, a V segment was called functional when productive rearrangements were above 56.7%, and segregating when the standard deviation between donors exceeded 5%. A statistical classification framework was developed to diagnose cytomegalovirus status using the catalog of TCR beta chain sequences. In a later analysis, TCR nucleotide sequences were compared against IMGT/GENE-DB human TR gene sequences so that V and J genes could be assigned. A later analysis assigned CDR3 sequences and most-parsimonious VDJ recombination scenarios with the TCRdist pipeline. In a later analysis, each TCR beta chain was defined by its CDR3 amino acid sequence together with its V-gene family, and reads lacking a unique V-gene family were excluded. In a later analysis, 450 to 600 highly shared, low-generation-probability nucleotide sequences were removed to address suspected cross-contamination and a sequencing artifact. In a later analysis, a clonal expansion index was calculated for each public chain from normalized within-repertoire ranks of inferred template counts. In a later analysis, generation probabilities were computed with a VDJ recombination model fitted to out-of-frame rearrangements, and the resulting probabilities were checked against IGoR. Hypergeometric tests were used in a later analysis to score TCR-TCR, TCR-HLA and TCR-CMV co-occurrence, with a repertoire-size bias correction applied to the TCR pairs. In a later analysis, false discovery rates were estimated by permuting HLA or CMV assignments 20 times. A later analysis grouped co-occurring TCRs with DBSCAN, adding TCRdist sequence similarity when clustering within HLA-allele-positive subsets. Repertoires with fewer than 30,000 or more than 120,000 public chains, plus five repertoires with anomalous nucleotide sharing, were excluded from co-occurrence clustering. TCRdb mirrors the immuneACCESS table, restricted to in-frame sequences. Some clones are absent from its copies; in checked studies, under half trace to an unresolved V gene, and the reason for the others is unknown. The V and J calls and clone size were taken over from that table, and D and trimming were inferred from the DNA. The table for this sample lists 200,000 or so clones. Almost 0.75% of the sample goes to the ten largest clones.

The sequence was collected from a boy aged 5 to 17 in good health and CMV-seronegative. Recombination linked TRBV5-1 to TRBJ1-1, with 7 central nucleotides matching TRBD1. The sample was PBMCs. The DNA is as follows: TGCGCCAGCAGCGCCCAGGGGGGCGCGGCCACTGAAGCTTTCTTT. The resulting protein is CASSAQGGAATEAFF.